What follows are 7 T cell receptor beta chains derived from one specimen sequenced in a study of blood T cells in healthy people across ages (dated by TCRdb to the mid-2010s). Library prep was done by 5' RACE. Sequencing was performed on an Illumina HiSeq 2500. A second PCR of 7 to 11 cycles was run with a J-beta primer mix and a sample-barcoded 5' primer. TCRdb passed the public sequencing reads through fastp at Q25 and MiXCR, retaining productive beta sequences. Every distinct CDR3 protein forms one entry, paired with its most common genes and DNA. The sample yields 1.2 million to 1.5 million distinct CDR3 sequences; 59% were counted once. 6.7% of the sample belongs to the ten largest clones. The sample was blood. These receptors were obtained from a man younger than 35 in good health.

In this sample, this clonotype turned up once. The V and J genes are TRBV10-3 and TRBJ2-1; no clear D gene. Trimming left V 0 bases short and J 8 bases short, with 5 bases between. This CDR3 has 12 amino acids. Germline V gene lookup returns CDR1 ENHRY and CDR2 SYGVKD. CDR3 coding DNA: TGTGCCATCAGTGAGTCGACCCATGAGCAGTTCTTC. It specifies CAISESTHEQFF.

CDR3 nucleotide sequence: TGTGCCAGCATTCTGAACGGACAACTTAGCAATCAGCCCCAGCATTTT. Residues: CASILNGQLSNQPQHF. This chain joins TRBV6-2 or TRBV6-3 and TRBJ1-5; a possible D gene is TRBD1 (5 bases). Trimming pared 7 bases from V and 0 bases from J, leaving 16 bases between. Germline V lookup: CDR1 MNHEY, CDR2 SVGEGT. CDR3 length: 16 residues.

The rearrangement links TRBV3-1 to TRBJ2-1; possibly TRBD1 or TRBD2 for D (5 bases each). V lost 3 bases to trimming and J lost 9 bases, with 15 bases between them. CDR1 LGHDT and CDR2 YNNKEL come from the germline V gene (reference sequence). This CDR3 has 14 amino acids. The CDR3 loop reads CASSHWERGSEQFF. In nucleotides, the CDR3 is TGTGCCAGCAGCCATTGGGAGAGGGGCAGTGAGCAGTTCTTC.

The rearrangement uses TRBV27 and TRBJ1-1; D gene unclear. Germline values: CDR1 MNHEY, CDR2 SMNVEV (reference sequence). This CDR3 region has 11 residues. The V end was cut by 10 bases, the J end by 6 bases, with 12 bases between. The DNA of the CDR3 is TGTGCCACGTATTCGGGGTCTGAAGCTTTCTTT. Translation gives CATYSGSEAFF.

This clonotype has just a few counts. The chain combines TRBV25-1 with TRBJ2-3; D tentatively reads TRBD1 or TRBD2 (5 bases each). The CDR3 has 12 amino acids. The V end lost 8 bases, the J end lost 2 bases, and 8 bases lay between the germline ends. The germline gives CDR1 MGHDK, CDR2 SYGVNS. CDR3 coding DNA: TGTGCCAGCGAGGGGCTCACAGATACGCAGTATTTT. This codes for CASEGLTDTQYF. Full variable domain (missing parts from reference TRBV25-1 and TRBJ2-3): EADIYQTPRYLVIGTGKKITLECSQTMGHDKMYWYQQDPGMELHLIHYSYGVNSTEKGDLSSESTVSRIRTEHFPLTLESARPSHTSQYLCASEGLTDTQYFGPGTRLTVL.

This clonotype occurred a few times. The gene calls are TRBV6-5 and TRBJ2-1; D is tentatively TRBD1 or TRBD2 (5 bases each). The CDR3 extends over 13 amino acids. Per germline, CDR1 MNHEY and CDR2 SVGAGI. With 4 bases removed from V and 15 bases from J, the gap between germline ends came to 19 bases. CDR3 DNA: TGTGCCAGCAGTTCCCTCCTCCGGGACGCGTTGTTCTTC. Translating gives CASSSLLRDALFF.

The V gene is TRBV5-1, the J gene TRBJ1-4; TRBD1 agrees at 8 bases. CDR3 size: 15 residues. The junction had 5 bases not matched to a gene; V was cut back by 0 bases and J by 7 bases. Germline V gives CDR1 SGHRS, CDR2 YFSETQ. In nucleotides, the CDR3 is TGCGCCAGCAGCTTGGGGACAGGGTATAGTGAAAAACTGTTTTTT. It yields the protein CASSLGTGYSEKLFF.